These T cell receptor beta chains were read from a single sample in a study of T cells in Graves' hyperthyroidism and ophthalmopathy. TCRdb redid the calling of the multiplex PCR reads with MiXCR, one entry per CDR3 protein. The table has around 500,000 distinct CDR3 sequences, around 15% seen once. Sequences were obtained from blood. These receptors originate from a woman younger than 30 with Graves' hyperthyroidism. Both conserved end residues are trimmed from each CDR3. The order of the fields is CDR3 protein, J gene, V gene, D gene. D genes are given only for firm matches.

ASSYREARNDEQF	TRBJ2-1	TRBV6-5	-
ASTDSGTFNNYGYT	TRBJ1-2	TRBV7-2	-
ASSDPQGARGNTEAF	TRBJ1-1	TRBV27	TRBD1
ASSLPEGGSSTGELF	TRBJ2-2	TRBV7-9	TRBD2
ATSGPSAQETQY	TRBJ2-5	TRBV15	-
ASSWEGNSPLH	TRBJ1-6	TRBV12-3/TRBV12-4	-
ASSEATSGSTDTQY	TRBJ2-3	TRBV6-4	TRBD2
ASSPRGFGTEAF	TRBJ1-1	TRBV3-1	-
ASSQEPSGRGNEQF	TRBJ2-1	TRBV6-1	TRBD2
AWSPRHGSGNTIY	TRBJ1-3	TRBV30	-